Listed here are 16 T cell receptor beta chains from one sample, sequenced in a study of CD8 T cells in Susac syndrome. Random hexamers were used to reverse transcribe about 0.45 to 1 ug of RNA. MiXCR was run by TCRdb on the immunoSEQ multiplex PCR reads, yielding one entry per CDR3 protein. The sample records 200,000 to 250,000 distinct CDR3 sequences, 85% to 95% being singletons. Input material: CD4+ T cells from PBMCs. These TCRs come from a human donor with multiple sclerosis.

V usage is TRBV20-1 and J usage is TRBJ2-4, with TRBD1 matching 11 bases. Unmatched junction bases numbered 5, after V lost 4 bases and J lost 3 bases. The CDR3 covers 15 residues. Germline values: CDR1 DFQATT, CDR2 SNEGSKA (reference sequence). The CDR3: CSANGQGAFKNIQYF. CDR3 bases: TGCAGTGCTAACGGACAGGGGGCCTTCAAAAACATTCAGTACTTC.

The chain uses TRBV2 and TRBJ1-5; D may be TRBD1 (6 bases). Trimming took off 8 bases at V and 0 bases at J, with 14 bases between the two ends. This CDR3 is 15 amino acids long. Germline values: CDR1 SNHLY, CDR2 FYNNEI. CDR3 nucleotide sequence: TGTGCCAGCGGGTCAGGGGAGAATAGCAATCAGCCCCAGCATTTT. This sequence encodes CASGSGENSNQPQHF.

This clonotype was detected once. This rearrangement joins TRBV5-1 to TRBJ2-2, with a weak D call TRBD2 (5 bases). V shed 2 bases and J shed 5 bases, with 10 bases lying between them. This CDR3 is 14 amino acids long. Looked up from germline, CDR1 is SGHRS and CDR2 is YFSETQ. The CDR3 region has the DNA TGCGCCAGCAGCTTCCCTAGGGAGACCGGGGAGCTGTTTTTT. Protein: CASSFPRETGELFF.

This chain links TRBV7-2 with TRBJ1-1, with no clear D. The germline CDR1 and CDR2 sequences are SGHTA and FQGNSA. V was clipped by 2 bases and J by 3 bases, with 13 bases between them. There are 15 residues in the CDR3. The CDR3 coding sequence is TGTGCCAGCAGCTTATCGGGTTCAGCGGACACTGAAGCTTTCTTT. This codes for CASSLSGSADTEAFF.

The genes are TRBV2 and TRBJ2-3; D ambiguous. Trimming removed 8 bases at V and 6 bases at J, with 15 bases between. Germline V CDR1 and CDR2: SNHLY, FYNNEI. The CDR3 has 13 amino acids. The CDR3 DNA reads TGTGCCAGCGTATCCACGACCGGGGATACGCAGTATTTT. As protein: CASVSTTGDTQYF.

The V gene is TRBV3-1, the J gene TRBJ2-3; 8 positions match TRBD2. The germline gives CDR1 LGHDT, CDR2 YNNKEL (reference sequence). This CDR3 comprises 18 residues. The trim removed 0 bases at V and 3 bases at J, leaving 11 bases unmatched. CDR3 sequence: CASSQDLREAWGTDTQYF. The CDR3 DNA sequence: TGTGCCAGCAGCCAAGATCTGCGGGAGGCCTGGGGGACAGATACGCAGTATTTT.

The CDR3 DNA sequence: TGTGCCAGCAGTTTAGCGGCAGGCCGCCAACCCGGGGATGGCTACACCTTC. This encodes CASSLAAGRQPGDGYTF. This rearrangement joins TRBV6-5 to TRBJ1-2; D ambiguous. Trimming shortened V by 4 bases and J by 6 bases, and 24 bases separated the two germline ends. The CDR3 contains 17 residues. Germline CDR1 reads MNHEY; CDR2 reads SVGAGI.

The chain employs TRBV15 and TRBJ1-1; D gene ambiguous. The CDR3 is made up of 14 amino acids. Germline assignment: CDR1 LNHNV and CDR2 YYDKDF (reference sequence). V gave up 8 bases and J gave up 0 bases, with 13 bases separating them. CDR3 sequence (DNA): TGTGCCACCCGCCCTGGGAGTTTGAACACTGAAGCTTTCTTT. Translated, it gives CATRPGSLNTEAFF.

The J gene is TRBJ2-7, the V gene TRBV9; 7 bases are shared with TRBD1. Germline values: CDR1 SGDLS, CDR2 YYNGEE. CDR3 length: 14 residues. J gave up 1 base and V 2 bases, and 3 bases lay outside the gene matches. In nucleotides, the CDR3 is TGTGCCAGCAGCGTCGGACAGGTATCCTACGAGCAGTACTTC. It codes for CASSVGQVSYEQYF. The full variable domain, completed using reference TRBV9 and TRBJ2-7, is DSGVTQTPKHLITATGQRVTLRCSPRSGDLSVYWYQQSLDQGLQFLIQYYNGEERAKGNILERFSAQQFPDLHSELNLSSLELGDSALYFCASSVGQVSYEQYFGPGTRLTVT.

The chain combines TRBV6-1 with TRBJ1-1; 12 positions match TRBD1. Germline CDR1 and CDR2: MNHNS and SASEGT. CDR3 size: 16 residues. J lost 4 bases, V lost 6 bases, and 9 bases had no gene match. The CDR3 DNA reads as TGTGCCAGCAGCCCCGGGACAGGGGGCCGTGTCACTGAAGCTTTCTTT. This encodes CASSPGTGGRVTEAFF.

This rearrangement joins TRBV5-1 to TRBJ2-2; D unclear. Between the trimmed V and J ends, which lost 0 bases and 7 bases, there was a span of 7 bases. Germline CDR1 and CDR2: SGHRS and YFSETQ. This CDR3 contains 13 residues. CDR3 amino acids: CASSLDPFGELFF. In nucleotides, the CDR3 is TGCGCCAGCAGCTTGGATCCCTTCGGGGAGCTGTTTTTT.

The rearrangement joins TRBV20-1 to TRBJ1-2; D perhaps matches TRBD1 (6 bases). Germline V lookup: CDR1 DFQATT, CDR2 SNEGSKA (reference sequence). The ends were cut back, 0 bases at V and 4 bases at J, with 15 bases in the middle. The CDR3 extends over 15 amino acids. For the CDR3, the DNA is TGCAGTGCTAGAGATCGGGGGCCACGTCGCTATGGCTACACCTTC. Amino acids: CSARDRGPRRYGYTF.

The chain recombines TRBV20-1 with TRBJ2-3, with 10 nucleotides matching TRBD1. Trimming removed 6 bases from V and 2 bases from J; junction bases left unmatched: 5. CDR3 length: 14 residues. Germline assignment: CDR1 DFQATT and CDR2 SNEGSKA (reference sequence). Here the CDR3 DNA reads TGCAGTGCCCCGACAGGGGGCAACACAGATACGCAGTATTTT. This gives the protein CSAPTGGNTDTQYF.

The rearrangement joins TRBV7-2 to TRBJ2-2; D not resolved. Per germline, CDR1 SGHTA and CDR2 FQGNSA. Trimming removed 5 bases at V and 0 bases at J, with 19 bases between. CDR3 size: 18 residues. CDR3 sequence: CASSPYGHAASNTGELFF. DNA for the CDR3: TGTGCCAGCAGCCCCTATGGTCATGCGGCCTCGAACACCGGGGAGCTGTTTTTT.

The rearrangement uses TRBV27 and TRBJ1-1; D remains unclear. CDR3 length: 13 amino acids. In germline, CDR1 is MNHEY, CDR2 SMNVEV (reference sequence). DNA for the CDR3: TGTGCGTCCAGAGGAGCGATGAACACTGAAGCTTTCTTT. Its translation: CASRGAMNTEAFF.

The rearrangement links TRBV18 to TRBJ1-1; no firm D call. In germline, CDR1 is KGHSH, CDR2 LQKENI. CDR3 size: 13 residues. V gave up 6 bases and J gave up 3 bases, with 11 bases separating them. In DNA, the CDR3 is TGTGCCAGCTCGGGGAATAGAGACACTGAAGCTTTCTTT. Translation: CASSGNRDTEAFF. Combining the CDR3 with reference TRBV18 and TRBJ1-1 gives the whole variable domain NAGVMQNPRHLVRRRGQEARLRCSPMKGHSHVYWYRQLPEEGLKFMVYLQKENIIDESGMPKERFSAEFPKEGPSILRIQQVVRGDSAAYFCASSGNRDTEAFFGQGTRLTVV.